The subject of this entry is one T cell receptor (beta chain). The data stem from a study of blood T cell repertoires in COVID-19. Overall study context: Donors in the United States, Italy and Spain gave samples during acute or convalescent COVID-19. T cells, B-cell-depleted T cells, or PBMCs provided the cDNA or gDNA that served as material.

How the authors handled the data: Amplification with reference gene primers provided the estimates of nucleated cell counts. Sequencing used immunoSEQ multiplex PCR; TCRdb keeps in-frame clones, though not all of them. Clonal size and the V and J genes are those of that table, whereas D and trimming came from the DNA. The table includes around 200,000 clones, about nine tenths detected once. Trimming pared 2 bases from V and 2 bases from J, leaving 7 bases between. Germline V gene sequence: CDR1 SGHVS, CDR2 FQNEAQ. This CDR3 is 14 amino acids long. This rearrangement joins TRBV7-8 to TRBJ1-5; D call uncertain. Input material: peripheral blood. The receptor comes from a man younger than 30 with active or convalescent COVID-19. CDR3 coding DNA: TGTGCCAGCAGCTTAAGGGAGGGCAATCAGCCCCAGCATTTT. This encodes CASSLREGNQPQHF.